A single sample is the source of the 20 T cell receptor beta chains below, sequenced in a study of regulatory T cells in long-lasting Graves disease. In building TCR beta libraries, iRepertoire HTBI primers were used together with Arm-PCR of CDR3 regions. One entry per CDR3 protein, called by TCRdb with MiXCR from the multiplex PCR reads. The top ten clones hold roughly 41% of a sample with about 660,000 distinct CDR3 sequences, 30% of them seen once. The time point here: persistent/refractory GD, antithyroid drugs over 5 years with positive TRAb. Generation of the TCR library employed RNA extracted from PBMCs. The source was peripheral blood mononuclear cells (PBMCs), collected when the disease was refractory, from a patient treated with antithyroid drugs. The receptors stem from a female donor with Graves disease.

The chain couples TRBV5-5 to TRBJ1-1; 11 bases match TRBD1. This CDR3 spans 17 amino acids. With V trimmed by 4 bases and J by 2 bases, 10 bases remained unmatched. Germline V gene data show CDR1 as SGHKS and CDR2 as YYEKEE (reference sequence). The CDR3: CASSRTGGLMTNTEAFF. DNA of the CDR3: TGTGCCAGCAGCCGGACAGGGGGCTTGATGACTAACACTGAAGCTTTCTTT.

This clonotype was recorded a few times. CDR3: CASRPQGTNEKLFF. DNA for the CDR3: TGTGCCAGCAGACCACAGGGGACTAATGAAAAACTGTTTTTT. The chain joins TRBV6-1 to TRBJ1-4; 7 bases line up with TRBD1. The CDR3 has 14 residues. The V and J ends lost 6 bases and 2 bases, in that order; junction bases with no gene match: 3. Germline-derived CDR1 and CDR2 are MNHNS and SASEGT.

This clonotype appeared once. CDR3 bases: TGTGCCAGTAGTAGACAGGGGGCGAGGGATGAGCAGTTCTTC. It yields the protein CASSRQGARDEQFF. This chain uses TRBV19 with TRBJ2-1, with 10 positions matching TRBD1. The V gene end was trimmed by 4 bases and the J gene end by 8 bases; junction bases not matched to a gene: 5. Germline V lookup: CDR1 LNHDA, CDR2 SQIVND (reference sequence). The CDR3 has 14 amino acids.

This clonotype came up once. The chain joins TRBV20-1 to TRBJ1-3; D possibly corresponds to TRBD1 (6 bases). V was cut by 0 bases and J by 0 bases, with 18 bases left in between. Germline V gives CDR1 DFQATT, CDR2 SNEGSKA (reference sequence). The CDR3 has 18 amino acids. The CDR3 reads CSARDGGRGQSSGNTIYF. The CDR3 DNA reads TGCAGTGCTAGAGATGGGGGCAGGGGACAAAGCTCTGGAAACACCATATATTTT.

The chain couples TRBV5-1 to TRBJ1-2; D remains unclear. The CDR3 sequence is 12 residues long. V dropped 6 bases and J dropped 5 bases, with 11 bases sitting between them. Germline V gene lookup returns CDR1 SGHRS and CDR2 YFSETQ. CDR3 nucleotide sequence: TGCGCCAGCATAAGTTCTGCGTATGGCTACACCTTC. This sequence encodes CASISSAYGYTF.

J is TRBJ1-1 and V is TRBV28; D is unresolved. V lost 8 bases, J lost 0 bases, and 16 bases lay in between. Germline V gives CDR1 MDHEN, CDR2 SYDVKM. The CDR3 has 15 residues. For the CDR3, the DNA is TGTGCCAGCTCACCGCAGACACCAATGAACACTGAAGCTTTCTTT. It codes for CASSPQTPMNTEAFF.

This clonotype has a single count. The rearrangement links TRBV12-3 or TRBV12-4 to TRBJ1-4; D gene ambiguous. The CDR3 loop spans 16 amino acids. Trimming took 0 bases from V and 0 from J, leaving 8 bases between them. CDR3 amino acids: CASSLAQVSTNEKLFF. CDR3 bases: TGTGCCAGCAGTTTAGCCCAGGTGTCAACTAATGAAAAACTGTTTTTT.

This clonotype was seen a few times. V gene TRBV20-1 combines with J gene TRBJ1-5; 8 nucleotides align to TRBD1. Germline lookup yields CDR1 DFQATT and CDR2 SNEGSKA (reference sequence). V gave up 3 bases and J gave up 4 bases; unmatched junction bases: 2. CDR3 length: 13 amino acids. The CDR3 DNA is TGCAGTGCTAGTGGGGACAGGAATCAGCCCCAGCATTTT. It translates to CSASGDRNQPQHF.

The J gene is TRBJ1-2, the V gene TRBV6-1; D is unclear. V was shortened by 5 bases and J by 4 bases, with 17 bases between the two germline ends. The CDR3 runs 15 residues. Germline values: CDR1 MNHNS, CDR2 SASEGT. The CDR3 DNA follows: TGTGCCAGCAGTCACGGACCGCCTCTTGCCTATGGCTACACCTTC. Amino acid sequence: CASSHGPPLAYGYTF.

This clonotype occurred a few times. This rearrangement joins TRBV7-2 to TRBJ1-2; possibly TRBD1 for D (5 bases). Germline values: CDR1 SGHTA, CDR2 FQGNSA. This CDR3 contains 14 residues. Trimming cost V 2 bases and J 3 bases, with 10 bases left between them. The CDR3 DNA sequence: TGTGCCAGCAGCTTAAACGGGGGAGACTATGGCTACACCTTC. Its translation is CASSLNGGDYGYTF.

The gene calls are TRBV5-4 and TRBJ1-2; D not resolved. Germline V CDR1 and CDR2: SGHNT, YYREEE (reference sequence). Trimming left V 4 bases short and J 5 bases short, with 15 bases between. The CDR3 is made up of 14 amino acids. This chain's CDR3 is CASSPLGGEYGYTF. The CDR3 DNA reads TGTGCCAGCAGCCCCCTGGGCGGGGAGTATGGCTACACCTTC.

V usage is TRBV5-1 and J usage is TRBJ1-2, with 8 nucleotides matching TRBD1. V lost 4 bases and J lost 6; bases outside the gene matches: 8. The germline V gene encodes CDR1 SGHRS and CDR2 YFSETQ. This CDR3 is built from 14 residues. The DNA of the CDR3 is TGCGCCAGCAGCCGAGACAGGGGTCAGGATGGCTACACCTTC. This encodes CASSRDRGQDGYTF.

This clonotype was counted between two and nine times. V usage is TRBV18 and J usage is TRBJ2-2; D is undetermined. Per germline, CDR1 KGHSH and CDR2 LQKENI. This CDR3 is built from 13 residues. Trimming took 2 bases from V and 4 from J, leaving 5 bases between them. CDR3 sequence: CASSPDATGELFF. CDR3 in DNA: TGTGCCAGCTCACCAGATGCCACCGGGGAGCTGTTTTTT.

V usage is TRBV20-1 and J usage is TRBJ1-6; 8 bases line up with TRBD1. V trimming: 1 base; J trimming: 7 bases; junction bases outside the gene matches: 6. This CDR3 is 15 amino acids long. Germline V gives CDR1 DFQATT, CDR2 SNEGSKA (reference sequence). CDR3 amino acids: CSARGRTGKNSPLHF. The CDR3, as DNA: TGCAGTGCTAGAGGCAGGACAGGGAAAAATTCACCCCTCCACTTT.

This clonotype was observed a handful of times. The V gene is TRBV14, the J gene TRBJ2-5, with D possibly matching TRBD1 (5 bases). Germline V CDR1 and CDR2: SGHDN, FVKESK. CDR3 length: 15 amino acids. V was shortened by 4 bases and J by 4 bases, with 16 bases between the two germline ends. The CDR3 DNA sequence: TGTGCCAGCAGCCTCCGACCAGGCAGGGCAGAGACCCAGTACTTC. This gives the protein CASSLRPGRAETQYF.

This clonotype was observed at least ten times. V usage is TRBV20-1 and J usage is TRBJ1-1; 9 positions match TRBD1. Trimming removed 3 bases from V and 4 bases from J; junction bases left unmatched: 3. CDR1 and CDR2 (germline): DFQATT, SNEGSKA (reference sequence). The CDR3 runs 13 residues. CDR3 sequence: CSARSDRGTEAFF. The CDR3 bases are TGCAGTGCTAGGTCGGACAGGGGCACTGAAGCTTTCTTT.

This clonotype was picked up one time. The chain has TRBV11-2 and TRBJ2-1; perhaps TRBD2 as D (6 bases). V lost 1 base, J lost 4 bases, and 11 bases lay in between. CDR1 is SGHAT and CDR2 is FQNNGV in the germline V gene. The CDR3 extends over 15 amino acids. CDR3 amino acids: CASSLADGTYNEQFF. The CDR3 DNA reads TGTGCCAGCAGCTTAGCCGACGGGACTTACAATGAGCAGTTCTTC.

The chain links TRBV6-1 to TRBJ1-5; TRBD1 is a possible D gene (5 bases). Trimming removed 4 bases at V and 6 bases at J, with 10 bases between. The germline CDR1 and CDR2 sequences are MNHNS and SASEGT. The CDR3 consists of 13 residues. The CDR3 protein is CASSGGESQPQHF. In DNA, the CDR3 is TGTGCCAGCAGTGGGGGGGAATCTCAGCCCCAGCATTTT.

At least ten counts were recorded for this clonotype. The chain carries TRBV20-1 and TRBJ2-7; possibly TRBD2 for D (6 bases). The germline V and J ends were trimmed by 5 bases and 0 bases, with 11 bases remaining between them. Germline CDR1 is DFQATT and CDR2 is SNEGSKA (reference sequence). The CDR3 loop spans 13 amino acids. DNA for the CDR3: TGCAGTGCTCTTAGCGGCCCCTCCTACGAGCAGTACTTC. Its translation is CSALSGPSYEQYF.

J is TRBJ2-2 and V is TRBV20-1; TRBD2 matches 15 bases. The CDR3 is 17 residues long. Germline CDR1 DFQATT, CDR2 SNEGSKA (reference sequence). V was clipped by 1 base and J by 7 bases; unmatched bases: 7. DNA of the CDR3: TGCAGTGCTAGAGCCCGGACTAGCGGGAGGGCCGACGGGGAGCTGTTTTTT. Translating it yields CSARARTSGRADGELFF.